The clone carrying this T cell receptor (beta chain) appeared once. What it binds is not known. Trimming at V came to 2 bases and at J to 0 bases, leaving 6 bases not matched to a gene. The CDR3 spans 17 residues. Germline CDR1 and CDR2: MNHNS and SASEGT. Clones were read by immunoSEQ multiplex PCR, and TCRdb kept only the in-frame ones, dropping some. Of tens of thousands of clones detected, 75% to 95% appear once; the ten largest clones hold approximately 0.32%. The entry originates in a study of graft-versus-host responses after intestinal transplantation. Study overall: Recipients underwent multivisceral, liver-intestinal, or isolated intestinal transplants. Each patient got anti-thymocyte globulin induction, then tacrolimus and steroids for roughly 3 years.

This receptor was identified in a human donor who was the organ donor for an intestinal transplant. V usage is TRBV6-1 and J usage is TRBJ2-1; 8 bases line up with TRBD2. Sequenced material: unstimulated CD4+ T cells sorted from spleen or lymph node cells, taken before transplant. The CDR3 here is CASSEIFAGGSYNEQFF. The CDR3 DNA reads TGTGCCAGCAGTGAAATTTTTGCGGGAGGCTCCTACAATGAGCAGTTCTTC.